The clone carrying this T cell receptor (beta chain) has just a few counts. The antigen is undetermined. Trimming removed 1 base from V and 3 bases from J, with 14 bases in between. This CDR3 comprises 16 residues. Germline V gene sequence: CDR1 SGHVS, CDR2 FNYEAQ. The sample belongs to a study of graft-versus-host responses after intestinal transplantation. Across the study: All recipients got anti-thymocyte globulin induction, then tacrolimus and steroids for about 3 years.

Using immunoSEQ multiplex PCR, the repertoire was profiled, and TCRdb retains in-frame clones only, with some absent. The table has fewer than 45,000 clones, about 89% seen once. Regarding the study as a whole: Recipient marrow held GvH clones, some first seen in ileum or blood.

The starting material was PBMCs, obtained 300 to 330 days after intestinal transplant. This receptor was identified in a human patient who received an intestinal transplant, so some T cells may come from the graft donor. The rearrangement joins TRBV7-6 to TRBJ2-3; TRBD2 might be the D (6 bases). The CDR3 protein is CASSLVPLALTDTQYF. The CDR3 region has the DNA TGTGCCAGCAGCTTAGTCCCGCTAGCGTTGACAGATACGCAGTATTTT.